This T cell receptor beta chain is from a study of tumor-infiltrating lymphocytes in primary liver carcinoma. The template, roughly 0.45 ug total RNA, yielded TCR beta cDNA made with a constant-region primer. Slightly modified ARM-PCR with three nested multiplex PCR rounds yielded TCR beta libraries. TCRdb re-called the multiplex PCR reads through MiXCR, storing one row per CDR3 protein. The sample lists around 120,000 distinct CDR3 sequences; 55% to 70% were seen once. From unsorted bulk tissue weighing 20-30 mg, DNA and RNA were co-extracted. Patients carried chronic HBV infection without prior treatment. Details on this clonotype: Its antigen remains unknown. One junction end disagrees with the germline gene, perhaps due to a read error.

Study observations and caveats: The 250 largest clones made up significantly more of tumor than blood repertoires (p = 0.039).

Material for sequencing was tumor-adjacent normal liver tissue. The clonotype was recovered from an older woman with primary liver carcinoma and hepatitis B virus infection.

The CDR3 spells CASQAGWNSEAFF. CDR3 nucleotide sequence: TGTGCCAGCCAGGCGGGGTGGAACTCTGAAGCTTTCTTT. This chain uses TRBV6-5 with TRBJ1-1; D is unclear. The CDR3 loop spans 13 amino acids. Germline-derived CDR1 and CDR2 are MNHEY and SVGAGI.